This record concerns one T cell receptor beta chain sequence. Its antigen remains unidentified. Via MiXCR, TCRdb re-called the 5' RACE reads, giving one row per CDR3 protein. The sample contains around 300,000 distinct CDR3 sequences, more than 9% of which appear only once. This sample was taken from a study of CD8 T cells in ankylosing spondylitis. General observations from the study: Disease-associated clones were CD8+ and fairly uncommon in peripheral blood.

Trimming left V 3 bases short and J 3 bases short, with 19 bases between. The germline gives CDR1 SGHRS, CDR2 YFSETQ. The CDR3 consists of 17 residues. The gene calls are TRBV5-1 and TRBJ2-4; maybe TRBD1 (6 bases). Material: blood, either unsorted or a sorted T cell fraction (not recorded which). The receptor was derived from a female donor with ankylosing spondylitis or in good health (not recorded which). The CDR3 nucleotides are TGCGCCAGCAGCTCGTCCCAGGGGTGGTTTGACAAAAACATTCAGTACTTC. The encoded protein is CASSSSQGWFDKNIQYF.